A single sample is the source of the 13 T cell receptor beta chains below, sequenced in a study of blood T cell repertoires in COVID-19. Assay: immunoSEQ multiplex PCR; the TCRdb copy retains only in-frame clones and omits some. Of about 140,000 clones in the sample, 77% were seen once. Sample: peripheral blood. These receptors were taken from a woman in her fifties or sixties with active or convalescent COVID-19.

The genes are TRBV4-3 and TRBJ1-4; 9 bases are shared with TRBD1. CDR1 is LGHNA, CDR2 YSLEER, per germline. Trimming removed 4 bases from V and 5 bases from J; junction bases left unmatched: 11. The CDR3 has 17 residues. CDR3 protein: CASSPTVSGTGNEKLFF. As DNA, the CDR3 is TGCGCCAGCAGCCCTACTGTTTCCGGGACAGGGAATGAAAAACTGTTTTTT.

This clone was counted only a few times. This chain links TRBV2 with TRBJ1-1, with 7 bases fitting TRBD1. Trimming removed 6 bases from V and 4 bases from J; junction bases left unmatched: 8. This CDR3 comprises 14 residues. The V gene's germline CDR1 is SNHLY and CDR2 FYNNEI. CDR3 in amino acids: CASRRQGGGTEAFF. CDR3 in DNA: TGTGCCAGCAGGAGACAGGGTGGTGGCACTGAAGCTTTCTTT. Full variable domain (outside the CDR3, taken from reference TRBV2 and TRBJ1-1): EPEVTQTPSHQVTQMGQEVILRCVPISNHLYFYWYRQILGQKVEFLVSFYNNEISEKSEIFDDQFSVERPDGSNFTLKIRSTKLEDSAMYFCASRRQGGGTEAFFGQGTRLTVV.

This chain joins TRBV7-6 and TRBJ2-1; 12 nucleotides line up with TRBD2. CDR3 size: 16 residues. Germline V gene sequence: CDR1 SGHVS, CDR2 FNYEAQ. Germline trimming cut 1 base from V and 6 bases from J; bases unmatched to any gene: 4. This chain's CDR3 is CASSLESTSGSNEQFF. The CDR3 nucleotides read TGTGCCAGCAGCTTAGAATCGACTAGCGGGAGCAATGAGCAGTTCTTC.

The rearrangement links TRBV28 to TRBJ1-4; 7 bases match TRBD1. Germline lookup yields CDR1 MDHEN and CDR2 SYDVKM. The CDR3 runs 14 residues. V was pared by 5 bases and J by 8 bases, with 8 bases of the junction left unmatched. This chain's CDR3 is CASSMTGQVEKLFF. DNA for the CDR3: TGTGCCAGCAGTATGACAGGGCAGGTGGAAAAACTGTTTTTT.

The chain has TRBV18 and TRBJ2-5, with D possibly TRBD2 on 6 matching bases. V lost 0 bases and J lost 5, with 13 bases in between. CDR3 size: 15 residues. CDR1 and CDR2 from the germline V gene are KGHSH and LQKENI. The CDR3 DNA follows: TGTGCCAGCTCACCACCAGGAGGGGAGCGGGAGACCCAGTACTTC. Its translation is CASSPPGGERETQYF.

This chain connects TRBV6-7 to TRBJ2-1; perhaps TRBD1 as D (5 bases). TRBV6-7 is sorted into the ORF group, with uncertain function. The V gene lost 5 bases and the J gene lost 6 bases, with 20 bases spanning the gap. The CDR3 length is 16 residues. The CDR3 sequence is CASSSVPGKVVNEQFF. CDR3 in DNA: TGTGCCAGCAGTAGCGTCCCAGGGAAAGTAGTCAATGAGCAGTTCTTC.

V usage is TRBV4-1 and J usage is TRBJ1-4; weak D call: TRBD1 (5 bases). V was clipped by 0 bases and J by 3 bases, with 8 bases between them. From germline, CDR1 is MGHRA and CDR2 YSYEKL. The CDR3 is made up of 15 amino acids. Here the CDR3 DNA reads TGCGCCAGCAGCCAAGATCGGGGGGCTAATGAAAAACTGTTTTTT. Its protein is CASSQDRGANEKLFF.

This rearrangement joins TRBV5-6 to TRBJ1-2, with 9 bases fitting TRBD1. In germline, CDR1 is SGHDT, CDR2 YYEEEE. J lost 3 bases, V lost 4 bases, and 7 bases had no gene match. There are 15 residues in the CDR3. Here the CDR3 DNA reads TGTGCCAGCAGCCCGGGACAGGGAAGGGACTATGGCTACACCTTC. It specifies CASSPGQGRDYGYTF.

This clone was recorded only once. This sequence joins TRBV28 and TRBJ1-3; 7 nucleotides line up with TRBD1. J was trimmed by 0 bases and V by 5 bases; bases with no gene match: 7. Germline loops: CDR1 MDHEN, CDR2 SYDVKM. The CDR3 is made up of 16 amino acids. This chain's CDR3 is CASSPPTGASGNTIYF. In DNA, the CDR3 is TGTGCCAGCAGTCCCCCTACAGGGGCCTCTGGAAACACCATATATTTT.

The V call is TRBV6-2 or TRBV6-3, the J call TRBJ1-2, with a tentative D call TRBD1 (5 bases). The CDR3 length is 15 residues. V was clipped by 2 bases and J by 5 bases, with 15 bases between them. Germline lookup yields CDR1 MNHEY and CDR2 SVGEGT. CDR3 nucleotide sequence: TGTGCCAGCAGTTACGACAGCATCTTAACTTATGGCTACACCTTC. This gives the protein CASSYDSILTYGYTF.

This clone showed up just a few times. J is TRBJ2-1 and V is TRBV7-3; no definite D call. This CDR3 region has 13 residues. Trimming stripped 5 bases from V and 4 bases from J, with 9 bases between. Germline loops: CDR1 SGHTA, CDR2 FQGTGA. The CDR3 DNA reads as TGTGCCAGCAGCCCAAATAGTTACAATGAGCAGTTCTTC. This sequence encodes CASSPNSYNEQFF.

The chain recombines TRBV18 with TRBJ1-1, with D possibly TRBD1 on 5 matching bases. The CDR3 extends over 14 amino acids. CDR1 and CDR2 (germline): KGHSH, LQKENI. The ends were cut back, 3 bases at V and 0 bases at J, with 8 bases in the middle. CDR3 in amino acids: CASSPTAMNTEAFF. DNA for the CDR3: TGTGCCAGCTCACCGACAGCCATGAACACTGAAGCTTTCTTT.

This chain connects TRBV20-1 to TRBJ2-7; 11 bases are shared with TRBD1. This CDR3 is built from 14 residues. Germline assignment: CDR1 DFQATT and CDR2 SNEGSKA (reference sequence). Trimming cost V 3 bases and J 3 bases; bases outside gene matches: 4. The CDR3 sequence: CSASGTGGHYEQYF. The CDR3 DNA is TGCAGTGCTAGTGGGACAGGGGGACACTACGAGCAGTACTTC.